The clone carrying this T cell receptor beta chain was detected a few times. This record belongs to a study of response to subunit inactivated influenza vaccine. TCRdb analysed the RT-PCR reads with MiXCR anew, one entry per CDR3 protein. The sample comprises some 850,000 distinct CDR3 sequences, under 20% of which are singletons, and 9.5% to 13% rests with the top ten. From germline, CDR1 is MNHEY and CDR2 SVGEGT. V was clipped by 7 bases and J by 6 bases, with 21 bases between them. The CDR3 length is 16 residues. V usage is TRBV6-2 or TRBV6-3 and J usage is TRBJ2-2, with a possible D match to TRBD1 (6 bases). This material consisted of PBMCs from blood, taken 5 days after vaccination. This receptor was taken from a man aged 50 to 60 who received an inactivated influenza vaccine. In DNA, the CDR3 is TGTGCCAGCAACAACTACAGGGTGTCGTTCCCCGGGGAGCTGTTTTTT. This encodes CASNNYRVSFPGELFF.